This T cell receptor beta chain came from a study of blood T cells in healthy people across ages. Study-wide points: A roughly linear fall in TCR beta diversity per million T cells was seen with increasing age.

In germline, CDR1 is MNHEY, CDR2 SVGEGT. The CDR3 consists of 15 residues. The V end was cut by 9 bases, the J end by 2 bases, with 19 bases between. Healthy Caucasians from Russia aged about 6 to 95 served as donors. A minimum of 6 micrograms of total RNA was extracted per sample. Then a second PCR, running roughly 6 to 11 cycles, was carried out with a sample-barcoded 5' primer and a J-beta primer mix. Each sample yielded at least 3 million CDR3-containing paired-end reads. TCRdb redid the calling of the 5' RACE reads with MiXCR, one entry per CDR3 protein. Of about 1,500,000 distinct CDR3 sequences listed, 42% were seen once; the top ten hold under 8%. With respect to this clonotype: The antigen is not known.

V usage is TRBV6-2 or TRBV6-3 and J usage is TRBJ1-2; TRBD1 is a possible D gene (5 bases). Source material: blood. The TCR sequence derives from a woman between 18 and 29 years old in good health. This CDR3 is CASQYGTTINYGYTF. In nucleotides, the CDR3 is TGTGCCAGTCAGTACGGGACGACCATAAACTATGGCTACACCTTC.